This T cell receptor beta chain stems from a study of blood T cell repertoires in COVID-19. This clone occurred a few times. Germline trimming cut 4 bases from V and 4 bases from J; bases unmatched to any gene: 12. The CDR3 is made up of 16 amino acids. Germline V gene data show CDR1 as SGHNT and CDR2 as YYREEE (reference sequence). Clones were sequenced by immunoSEQ multiplex PCR, and TCRdb holds only the in-frame ones, with some missing. The table shows tens of thousands of clones, with more than 65% occurring only once. Specimen: peripheral blood. V usage is TRBV5-4 and J usage is TRBJ1-2, with 8 bases identical to TRBD1. This receptor was taken from a human donor in a cohort sampled during active COVID-19. This CDR3 is CASSPPGTGVGYGYTF. DNA of the CDR3: TGTGCCAGCAGCCCCCCCGGGACAGGTGTTGGCTATGGCTACACCTTC.